This TCR beta chain was captured in a study of vaccination effects on CD4 cells after COVID-19. Overall study context: The second dose preceded post-vaccine samples by a median of 72 days.

CD4+ T cells specific for antigen were expanded with viral peptide pools by the ViraFEST assay before sequencing. Following culture for about ten days, CD4+ T cells were isolated. The vaccine given was either BNT162b2 or mRNA-1273, in two doses. Trimming at V came to 2 bases and at J to 6 bases, leaving 13 bases not matched to a gene. The CDR3 covers 17 residues. Here immunoSEQ multiplex PCR was the method, and the copy in TCRdb shows in-frame clones only, minus some. The table lists 25,000 to 30,000 clones, approximately 71% of them singletons. Comment on this clone: Its target is not known.

The chain couples TRBV23-1 to TRBJ2-1; TRBD1 matches at 7 bases. TRBV23-1 is treated as an ORF (open reading frame) with a function not yet certain. This receptor was obtained from a human donor who received a COVID-19 vaccine. Sequenced here: CD4+ T cells from PBMCs cultured with HCoV-NL63 spike peptides, sampled after COVID-19 vaccination. CDR3 sequence: CASSQSPRQGPVNEQFF. CDR3 nucleotides: TGCGCCAGCAGTCAAAGTCCAAGACAGGGTCCGGTCAATGAGCAGTTCTTC.